Listed here are 7 T cell receptor beta chains from one sample, sequenced in a study of blood T cells in healthy people across ages. Together with a sample-barcoded 5' primer, a J-beta primer mix was included in a second PCR lasting about 6 to 11 cycles. TCRdb re-analysed the 5' RACE reads in MiXCR, keeping a single row per CDR3 protein. The sample yields some 1.5 million distinct CDR3 sequences, roughly 43% seen once. Sequenced sample: blood. The receptors here all came from a young woman in good health.

This clonotype was counted only a few times. The gene calls are TRBV12-3 or TRBV12-4 and TRBJ2-7; 7 nucleotides match TRBD1. With V trimmed by 5 bases and J by 7 bases, 14 bases remained unmatched. There are 15 residues in the CDR3. The CDR3 sequence is CASSRQGDPYNEQYF. CDR3 DNA: TGTGCCAGCAGTAGGCAGGGGGATCCCTACAATGAGCAGTACTTC.

The chain couples TRBV4-1 to TRBJ1-6; D uncertain. In germline, CDR1 is MGHRA, CDR2 YSYEKL. The CDR3 runs to 15 residues. With 0 bases removed from V and 7 bases from J, the gap between germline ends came to 10 bases. The CDR3 sequence is CASSQEGHRNSPLHF. The CDR3 bases are TGCGCCAGCAGCCAAGAAGGTCATAGGAATTCACCCCTCCACTTT.

This clonotype turned up a few times. This chain uses TRBV5-1 with TRBJ2-3, with D possibly matching TRBD2 (6 bases). Germline CDR1 is SGHRS and CDR2 is YFSETQ. CDR3 size: 16 residues. Trimming removed 0 bases at V and 8 bases at J, with 19 bases between. The chain's CDR3 is CASSLDGGTSGGTQYF. Written as DNA, the CDR3 is TGCGCCAGCAGCTTGGATGGAGGGACGAGTGGAGGTACGCAGTATTTT.

The chain joins TRBV27 to TRBJ2-7; 7 positions match TRBD1. The J segment lost 3 bases and the V segment lost 9 bases, leaving 14 bases of the junction unmatched. The CDR3 is 15 amino acids. Germline CDR1 reads MNHEY; CDR2 reads SMNVEV (reference sequence). In nucleotides, the CDR3 is TGTGCCAGTAGAGACAGGGCACAAGGTTTCTACGAGCAGTACTTC. Translating it yields CASRDRAQGFYEQYF.

This clonotype turned up a few times. The chain recombines TRBV21-1 with TRBJ2-7; the table's D call of TRBD1 was not tested on the DNA. TRBV21-1 is labeled a pseudogene. There are 14 residues in the CDR3. The CDR3 protein is CASNLGLAAYEQYF. The CDR3 DNA sequence: TGTGCCAGCAATTTGGGACTAGCAGCTTACGAGCAGTACTTC.

This clonotype appeared a few times. The V call is TRBV11-2, the J call TRBJ1-2; possible D gene TRBD1, 6 bases. Trimming took off 5 bases at V and 7 bases at J, with 14 bases between the two ends. This CDR3 has 13 residues. The V gene's germline CDR1 is SGHAT and CDR2 FQNNGV. CDR3 protein: CASSPNRDRGYTF. The DNA of the CDR3 is TGTGCCAGCAGCCCAAACAGGGACCGTGGCTACACCTTC.

The chain is built from TRBV12-3 or TRBV12-4 and TRBJ1-2, with 7 bases that match TRBD1. There are 14 residues in the CDR3. V shed 7 bases and J 5 bases; nucleotides not matched to a gene: 10. In nucleotides, the CDR3 is TGTGCCAGCACTCCGACAGGGAGGAAGTATGGCTACACCTTC. Encoded protein: CASTPTGRKYGYTF.